This note documents a single T cell receptor beta chain sequence. V was cut by 7 bases and J by 5 bases, with 14 bases left in between. The CDR3 sequence is 13 residues long. The sample is drawn from a study of blood T cell repertoires in COVID-19. Measured with immunoSEQ multiplex PCR; TCRdb has only the in-frame clones, and not every one. The sample lists about 30,000 clones, roughly 94% occurring once. Specimen: peripheral blood. This clonotype was sampled from a middle-aged man with active COVID-19. This chain connects TRBV12-3 or TRBV12-4 to TRBJ1-2; D is perhaps TRBD1 (5 bases). CDR3 residues: CASTGDRYYGYTF. The CDR3 bases are TGTGCCAGCACCGGAGACAGATATTATGGCTACACCTTC.